This T cell receptor beta chain is from a study of identifying expanded T cells in peripheral blood. General observations from the study: Variance in clone template counts between approximately 2-week samples significantly increased with total template count across all healthy donors. Technical replicates showed approximately 1.2 changed clones; two weeks roughly 16; four weeks 19.

CDR3 size: 15 residues. V dropped 5 bases and J dropped 5 bases, with 18 bases sitting between them. Looked up from germline, CDR1 is SGHTA and CDR2 is FQGNSA. During the collection period, no donor immune events like infections were recorded. This clone was observed a single time. Its antigen is unknown. Assay used: immunoSEQ multiplex PCR; TCRdb lists only in-frame clones, some missing. Among approximately 120,000 clones listed, 84% were seen once. V usage is TRBV7-2 and J usage is TRBJ2-5, with a possible D match to TRBD1 (7 bases). The TCR originated in a person between 18 and 75 years old in good health. Sequenced input: blood. The CDR3 loop is CASSPQGGIRETQYF. Written as DNA, the CDR3 is TGTGCCAGCAGCCCGCAGGGGGGCATAAGGGAGACCCAGTACTTC.